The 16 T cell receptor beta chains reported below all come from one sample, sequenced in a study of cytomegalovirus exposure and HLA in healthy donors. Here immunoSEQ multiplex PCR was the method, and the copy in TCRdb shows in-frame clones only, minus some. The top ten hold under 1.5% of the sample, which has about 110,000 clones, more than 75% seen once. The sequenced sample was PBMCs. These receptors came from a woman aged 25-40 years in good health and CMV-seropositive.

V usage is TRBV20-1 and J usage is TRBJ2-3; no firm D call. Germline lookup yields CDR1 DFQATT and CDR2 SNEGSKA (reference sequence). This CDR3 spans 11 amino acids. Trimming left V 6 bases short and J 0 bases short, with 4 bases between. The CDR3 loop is CSAQSTDTQYF. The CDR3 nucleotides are TGCAGTGCCCAGAGCACAGATACGCAGTATTTT.

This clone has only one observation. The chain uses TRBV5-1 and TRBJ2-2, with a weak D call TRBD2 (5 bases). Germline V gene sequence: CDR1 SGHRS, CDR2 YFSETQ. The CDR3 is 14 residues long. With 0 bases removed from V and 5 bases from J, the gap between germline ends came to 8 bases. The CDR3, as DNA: TGCGCCAGCAGCTTGGACCGAGGGACCGGGGAGCTGTTTTTT. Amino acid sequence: CASSLDRGTGELFF.

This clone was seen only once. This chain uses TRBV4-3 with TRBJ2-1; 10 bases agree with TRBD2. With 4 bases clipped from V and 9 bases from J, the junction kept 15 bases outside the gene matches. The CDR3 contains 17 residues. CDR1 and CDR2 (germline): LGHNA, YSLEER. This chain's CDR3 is CASSPLLSSGGELEQFF. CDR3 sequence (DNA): TGCGCCAGCAGCCCGTTACTTTCCAGCGGGGGGGAACTTGAGCAGTTCTTC.

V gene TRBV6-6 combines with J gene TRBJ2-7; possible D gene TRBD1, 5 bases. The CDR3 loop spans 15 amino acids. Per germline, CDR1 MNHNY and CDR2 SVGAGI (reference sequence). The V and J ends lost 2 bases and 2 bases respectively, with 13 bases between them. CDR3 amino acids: CASSYGAGQTYEQYF. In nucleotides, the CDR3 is TGTGCCAGCAGTTACGGGGCAGGGCAGACCTACGAGCAGTACTTC.

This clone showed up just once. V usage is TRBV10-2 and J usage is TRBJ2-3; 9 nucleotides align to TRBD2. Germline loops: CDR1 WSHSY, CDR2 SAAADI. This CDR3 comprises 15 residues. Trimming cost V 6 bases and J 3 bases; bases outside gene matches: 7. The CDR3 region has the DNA TGCGCCAGCAGCGATGTACTAGCGGGTACAGATACGCAGTATTTT. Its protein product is CASSDVLAGTDTQYF.

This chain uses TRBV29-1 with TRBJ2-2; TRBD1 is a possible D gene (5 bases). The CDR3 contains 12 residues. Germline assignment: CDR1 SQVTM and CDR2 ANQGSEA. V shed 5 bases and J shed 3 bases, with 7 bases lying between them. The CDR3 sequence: CSVQGDTGELFF. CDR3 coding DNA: TGCAGCGTTCAGGGTGACACCGGGGAGCTGTTTTTT.

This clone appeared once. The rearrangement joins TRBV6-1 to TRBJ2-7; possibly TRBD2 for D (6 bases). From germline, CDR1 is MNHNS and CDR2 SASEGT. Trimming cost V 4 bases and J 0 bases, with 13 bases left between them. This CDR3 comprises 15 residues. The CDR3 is CASSGRGIFSYEQYF. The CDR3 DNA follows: TGTGCCAGCAGTGGCCGGGGGATTTTCTCCTACGAGCAGTACTTC.

Written as DNA, the CDR3 is TGTGCCAGCAGCCCACGGAGTCTAGCAGATACGCAGTATTTT. Its translation is CASSPRSLADTQYF. This rearrangement joins TRBV6-5 to TRBJ2-3; D gene unclear. Germline V gene data show CDR1 as MNHEY and CDR2 as SVGAGI. The CDR3 covers 14 residues. The V end was cut by 6 bases, the J end by 4 bases, with 14 bases between.

In nucleotides, the CDR3 is TGCGCCAGCAGCCAAGGGAAGCGGGAGAGTGATACGCAGTATTTT. Protein: CASSQGKRESDTQYF. This chain joins TRBV4-3 and TRBJ2-3; 8 nucleotides align to TRBD2. Germline V CDR1 and CDR2: LGHNA, YSLEER. CDR3 length equals 15 residues. The ends lost 1 base at V and 6 bases at J; junction bases unmatched: 6.

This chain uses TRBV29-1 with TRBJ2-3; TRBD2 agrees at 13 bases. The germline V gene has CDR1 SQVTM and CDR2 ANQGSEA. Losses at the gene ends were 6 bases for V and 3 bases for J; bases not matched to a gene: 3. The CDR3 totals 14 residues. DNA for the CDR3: TGCAGCGTGAGACTAGCGGGAGGTACAGATACGCAGTATTTT. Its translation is CSVRLAGGTDTQYF.

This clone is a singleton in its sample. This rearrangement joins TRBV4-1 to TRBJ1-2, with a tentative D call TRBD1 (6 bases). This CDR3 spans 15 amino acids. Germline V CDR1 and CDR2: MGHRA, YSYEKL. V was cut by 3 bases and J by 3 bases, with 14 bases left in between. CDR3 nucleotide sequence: TGCGCCAGCAGCCATTTCCCACGACAGGACTATGGCTACACCTTC. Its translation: CASSHFPRQDYGYTF.

DNA for the CDR3: TGTGCCAGCAACTACCTTGGGGAGACCCAGTACTTC. Its translation is CASNYLGETQYF. The chain recombines TRBV7-2 with TRBJ2-5; D call uncertain. Germline-derived CDR1 and CDR2 are SGHTA and FQGNSA. The length of the CDR3 is 12 residues. V was pared by 7 bases and J by 5 bases, with 11 bases between.

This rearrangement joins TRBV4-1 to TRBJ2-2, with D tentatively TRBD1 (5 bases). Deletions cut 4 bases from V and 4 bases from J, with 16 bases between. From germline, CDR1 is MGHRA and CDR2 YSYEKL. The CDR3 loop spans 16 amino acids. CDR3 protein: CASSRGLKRGTGELFF. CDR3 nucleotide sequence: TGCGCCAGCAGCCGGGGTCTCAAAAGGGGCACCGGGGAGCTGTTTTTT.

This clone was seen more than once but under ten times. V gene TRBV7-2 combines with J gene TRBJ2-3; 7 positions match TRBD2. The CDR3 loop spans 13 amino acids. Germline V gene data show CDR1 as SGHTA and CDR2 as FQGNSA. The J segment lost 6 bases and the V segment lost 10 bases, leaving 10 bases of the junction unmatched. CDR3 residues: CATTTAGADTQYF. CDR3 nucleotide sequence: TGTGCCACCACTACGGCGGGAGCGGATACGCAGTATTTT.

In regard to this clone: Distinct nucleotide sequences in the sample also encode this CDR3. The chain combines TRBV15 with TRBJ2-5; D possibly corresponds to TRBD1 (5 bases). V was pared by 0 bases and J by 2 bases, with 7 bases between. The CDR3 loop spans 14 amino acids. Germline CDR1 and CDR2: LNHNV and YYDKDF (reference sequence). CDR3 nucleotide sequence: TGTGCCACCAGCAGAGACAGGGCACAAGAGACCCAGTACTTC. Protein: CATSRDRAQETQYF. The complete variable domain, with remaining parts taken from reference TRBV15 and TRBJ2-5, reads DAMVIQNPRYQVTQFGKPVTLSCSQTLNHNVMYWYQQKSSQAPKLLFHYYDKDFNNEADTPDNFQSRRPNTSFCFLDIRSPGLGDTAMYLCATSRDRAQETQYFGPGTRLLVL.

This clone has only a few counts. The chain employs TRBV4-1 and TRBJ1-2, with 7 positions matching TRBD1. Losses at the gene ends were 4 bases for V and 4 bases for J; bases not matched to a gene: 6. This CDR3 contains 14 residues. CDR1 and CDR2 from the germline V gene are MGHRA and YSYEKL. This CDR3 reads CASSRQRDSYGYTF. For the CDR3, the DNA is TGCGCCAGCAGCCGCCAACGGGACAGCTATGGCTACACCTTC.